This is a list of T cell receptor beta chains from one sample in a study of blood T cell repertoires in COVID-19. Generated by immunoSEQ multiplex PCR, the TCRdb table keeps only in-frame clones and is missing some. The profile shows 200,000 to 250,000 clones, 70% to 90% of them singletons. The material sequenced was peripheral blood. The source is a man younger than 35 with active or convalescent COVID-19. CDR3s include the opening cysteine and the closing phenylalanine or tryptophan. D genes are given only for firm matches. Clone sizes are given selectively: once, few, many, or a class where the clone is expanded.

.	TRBV3-1/TRBV3-2	.	13	TRBJ1-1	CASSQESGTEAFF	TGTGCCAGCAGCCAAGAATCGGGCACTGAAGCTTTCTTT
.	TRBV7-9	TRBD1	14	TRBJ1-5	CASSLQGGRGAQHF	TGTGCCAGCAGCCTACAGGGGGGGAGAGGGGCCCAGCATTTT
once	TRBV7-9	TRBD2	15	TRBJ2-7	CASSIRLAGRYEQYF	TGTGCCAGCAGCATACGACTAGCGGGAAGATACGAGCAGTACTTC
.	TRBV19	TRBD2	16	TRBJ2-5	CASSIVPGGRLETQYF	TGTGCCAGTAGTATAGTGCCGGGCGGGAGGCTGGAGACCCAGTACTTC
.	TRBV28	.	17	TRBJ1-4	CASSSPLWTDYNEKLFF	TGTGCCAGCAGTTCGCCCCTATGGACGGACTATAATGAAAAACTGTTTTTT
.	TRBV5-1	.	14	TRBJ2-7	CASSYGVGSYEQYF	TGCGCCAGCAGTTACGGGGTCGGGTCCTACGAGCAGTACTTC
.	TRBV6-5	.	13	TRBJ1-1	CASSYSRGTEAFF	TGTGCCAGCAGTTACTCCCGAGGGACTGAAGCTTTCTTT
few	TRBV30	.	14	TRBJ1-5	CAWSDRLVPGPQHF	TGTGCCTGGAGCGACCGACTTGTGCCTGGGCCCCAGCATTTT
.	TRBV7-2	.	17	TRBJ2-1	CASSLIGGATRRDEQFF	TGTGCCAGCAGCTTAATAGGTGGGGCCACCCGGCGCGATGAGCAGTTCTTC
.	TRBV27	.	14	TRBJ2-3	CASSLFQGTDTQYF	TGTGCCAGCAGTTTGTTTCAGGGTACAGATACGCAGTATTTT
once	TRBV5-1	.	14	TRBJ2-7	CASSLALNGYEQYF	TGCGCCAGCAGCTTGGCCCTTAACGGTTACGAGCAGTACTTC
.	TRBV7-2	TRBD1	14	TRBJ1-5	CASSLGQSNQPQHF	TGTGCCAGCAGCCTGGGACAGAGTAATCAGCCCCAGCATTTT
.	TRBV28	.	14	TRBJ1-2	CASSLQHRVRGYTF	TGTGCCAGCAGTTTACAACACAGGGTGCGAGGCTACACCTTC
.	TRBV27	.	13	TRBJ2-7	CASRETGYYEQYF	TGTGCCAGCAGGGAAACAGGCTACTACGAGCAGTACTTC
few	TRBV27	.	15	TRBJ1-6	CASLPSPGRNSPLHF	TGTGCCAGCCTCCCTTCCCCAGGGAGGAATTCACCCCTCCACTTT
.	TRBV4-3	.	15	TRBJ2-7	CASSQDFGVAYEQYF	TGCGCCAGCAGCCAAGATTTCGGGGTGGCCTACGAGCAGTACTTC
.	TRBV7-2	TRBD1	15	TRBJ1-1	CASSLASTGGTEAFF	TGTGCCAGCAGCTTAGCGTCAACAGGGGGCACTGAAGCTTTCTTT
.	TRBV6-5	TRBD1	14	TRBJ1-1	CASSKDRLYTEAFF	TGTGCCAGCAGTAAGGACAGGCTGTACACTGAAGCTTTCTTT
.	TRBV30	TRBD1	13	TRBJ1-6	CAWMGQANSPLHF	TGTGCCTGGATGGGACAGGCTAATTCACCCCTCCACTTT
.	TRBV30	.	14	TRBJ1-2	CAWSRTDGNYGYTF	TGTGCCTGGAGCCGGACAGACGGAAACTATGGCTACACCTTC
.	TRBV2	.	15	TRBJ2-1	CASTPGLGPYNEQFF	TGTGCCAGCACCCCGGGATTAGGCCCCTACAATGAGCAGTTCTTC
.	TRBV18	TRBD1	14	TRBJ2-7	CASSPWTGSSEQYF	TGTGCCAGCTCACCCTGGACAGGGAGCTCCGAGCAGTACTTC
.	TRBV7-8	TRBD1	15	TRBJ2-7	CASSSRQGADYEQYF	TGTGCCAGCAGCTCACGACAGGGGGCAGACTACGAGCAGTACTTC
.	TRBV4-2	TRBD1	16	TRBJ2-7	CASSQDWSDRAYEQYF	TGTGCCAGCAGCCAAGATTGGTCGGACAGGGCCTACGAGCAGTACTTC
.	TRBV6-6	.	12	TRBJ2-7	CASSPQGVEQYF	TGTGCCAGCAGCCCACAGGGAGTCGAGCAGTACTTC
.	TRBV6-1	.	12	TRBJ1-5	CASSEGTMSQHF	TGTGCCAGCAGTGAAGGTACAATGTCCCAGCATTTT
once	TRBV7-8	.	14	TRBJ1-2	CASSSSTANYGYTF	TGTGCCAGCAGCTCCTCGACAGCCAACTATGGCTACACCTTC
.	TRBV2	.	13	TRBJ1-6	CASSTGTNSPLHF	TGTGCCAGCAGTACAGGGACCAATTCACCCCTCCACTTT
.	TRBV7-2	.	18	TRBJ2-5	CASSLGNRKTAGRETQYF	TGTGCCAGCAGCTTAGGTAACCGTAAGACGGCGGGCCGGGAGACCCAGTACTTC
few	TRBV11-3	.	19	TRBJ1-3	CASSFPGQSDTISGNTIYF	TGTGCCAGCAGCTTCCCGGGACAATCGGATACAATCTCTGGAAACACCATATATTTT
.	TRBV27	.	15	TRBJ2-3	CASSLDPRSTDTQYF	TGTGCCAGCAGTTTAGACCCTAGATCCACAGATACGCAGTATTTT
.	TRBV19	.	13	TRBJ1-1	CASSIGAVFLPFF	TGTGCCAGTAGTATTGGCGCGGTTTTTCTCCCTTTCTTT
.	TRBV29-1	.	12	TRBJ1-1	CSVYLRVTEAFF	TGCAGCGTTTACTTGAGGGTCACTGAAGCTTTCTTT
.	TRBV29-1	.	17	TRBJ1-2	CSAKGRAGTFLNYGYTF	TGCAGCGCAAAGGGGAGGGCAGGGACCTTTTTGAACTATGGCTACACCTTC
.	TRBV7-3	.	14	TRBJ2-7	CASSELRGPYEQYF	TGTGCCAGCAGCGAACTCCGGGGTCCCTACGAGCAGTACTTC
.	TRBV19	.	13	TRBJ2-1	CASSFGRYNEQFF	TGTGCCAGTAGTTTCGGTCGTTACAATGAGCAGTTCTTC
once	TRBV5-4	TRBD1	16	TRBJ2-1	CASSLGGGQGGDEQFF	TGTGCCAGCAGCTTGGGTGGAGGACAGGGTGGTGATGAGCAGTTCTTC
.	TRBV11-2	.	13	TRBJ1-4	CASSFTRGSSLFF	TGTGCCAGCAGTTTCACCAGGGGCTCCAGCCTGTTTTTT
.	TRBV18	.	13	TRBJ2-5	CASSADKRRAQYF	TGTGCCAGCTCAGCGGACAAGAGAAGGGCCCAGTACTTC
.	TRBV30	TRBD1	14	TRBJ2-7	CAWSRTGGSYEQYF	TGTGCCTGGAGTAGAACAGGGGGGTCCTACGAGCAGTACTTC
.	TRBV19	TRBD1	14	TRBJ2-2	CASSRDRVGGELFF	TGTGCCAGTAGTCGGGACAGGGTCGGCGGGGAGCTGTTTTTT
.	TRBV7-9	TRBD1	15	TRBJ2-6	CASSGTASGANVLTF	TGTGCCAGCAGCGGGACAGCCTCTGGGGCCAACGTCCTGACTTTC
.	TRBV21-1	.	14	TRBJ1-5	CASSKKRGNQPQHF	TGTGCCAGCAGCAAAAAACGCGGGAATCAGCCCCAGCATTTT
.	TRBV10-3	TRBD2	14	TRBJ2-1	CAITSGSSYNEQFF	TGTGCCATCACTAGCGGGAGCTCCTACAATGAGCAGTTCTTC
.	TRBV10-3	TRBD1	16	TRBJ2-7	CAIGATGGASLREQYF	TGTGCCATCGGTGCGACAGGGGGTGCCTCTTTGAGGGAGCAGTACTTC
.	TRBV2	.	16	TRBJ1-5	CASSPGLRGGNQPQHF	TGTGCCAGCAGTCCGGGGTTGCGGGGGGGCAATCAGCCCCAGCATTTT
.	TRBV6-5	TRBD1	15	TRBJ1-5	CASRPQQGSGQPQHF	TGTGCCAGCAGACCACAACAGGGGTCGGGTCAGCCCCAGCATTTT
.	TRBV4-1	.	15	TRBJ2-7	CASSQEGQIPYEQYF	TGCGCCAGCAGCCAAGAGGGCCAAATACCCTACGAGCAGTACTTC
.	TRBV19	TRBD1	13	TRBJ1-2	CASSQGAYYGYTF	TGTGCCAGTAGTCAGGGGGCGTACTATGGCTACACCTTC
few	TRBV15	TRBD2	15	TRBJ2-1	CATSKVSGSFGEQFF	TGTGCCACCAGCAAAGTTAGCGGGAGTTTCGGTGAGCAGTTCTTC
once	TRBV5-6	.	15	TRBJ2-7	CASSFYRRTDYEQYF	TGTGCCAGCAGTTTTTATAGAAGGACAGACTACGAGCAGTACTTC
.	TRBV2	.	17	TRBJ2-4	CASSVLGVGGAKNIQYF	TGTGCCAGCAGTGTCCTAGGGGTTGGTGGGGCCAAAAACATTCAGTACTTC